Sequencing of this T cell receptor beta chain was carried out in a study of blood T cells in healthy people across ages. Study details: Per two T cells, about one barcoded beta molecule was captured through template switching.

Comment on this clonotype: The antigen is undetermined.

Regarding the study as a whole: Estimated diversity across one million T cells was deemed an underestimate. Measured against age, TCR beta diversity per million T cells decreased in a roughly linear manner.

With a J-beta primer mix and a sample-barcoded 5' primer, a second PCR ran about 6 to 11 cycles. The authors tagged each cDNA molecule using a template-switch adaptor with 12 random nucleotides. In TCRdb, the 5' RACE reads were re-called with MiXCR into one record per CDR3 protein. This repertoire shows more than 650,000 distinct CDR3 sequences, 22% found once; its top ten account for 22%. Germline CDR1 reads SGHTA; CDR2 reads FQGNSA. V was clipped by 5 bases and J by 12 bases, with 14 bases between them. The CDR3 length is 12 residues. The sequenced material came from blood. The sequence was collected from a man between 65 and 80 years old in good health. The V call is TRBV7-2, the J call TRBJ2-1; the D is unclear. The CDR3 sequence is CASSPVSSGQFF. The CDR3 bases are TGTGCCAGCAGCCCGGTCTCGTCGGGGCAGTTCTTC.